The following is a TCR beta chain sequence with its context. The antigen is undetermined. This sample also contains other DNA sequences that code for the same CDR3. The source of the sample is a study of shared clonotypes between healthy human individuals. Whole-study results and caveats: The expectation was that sequencing depth would affect clonotype sharing among donors.

Naive CD8 cells comprised CD45RO-negative, CCR7-positively selected cells, excluding terminally differentiated effector memory CD45RA+ cells. Germline V gene sequence: CDR1 SGHNT, CDR2 YYREEE (reference sequence). The CDR3 is 14 amino acids. V lost 3 bases to trimming and J lost 0 bases; unmatched junction nucleotides: 3. Produced via immunoSEQ multiplex PCR; TCRdb's table is partial and in-frame only. The sample carries about 2.1 million clones, roughly 93% recorded once. The sequenced sample was naive CD8+ T cells from PBMCs. This receptor was identified in a man younger than 30 in good health. Some clones in this sample may be carry-over from other donors' samples. The rearrangement joins TRBV5-4 to TRBJ2-7; 7 bases fit TRBD1. DNA of the CDR3: TGTGCCAGCAGCTCTCGGGACAGCTCCTACGAGCAGTACTTC. This encodes CASSSRDSSYEQYF.